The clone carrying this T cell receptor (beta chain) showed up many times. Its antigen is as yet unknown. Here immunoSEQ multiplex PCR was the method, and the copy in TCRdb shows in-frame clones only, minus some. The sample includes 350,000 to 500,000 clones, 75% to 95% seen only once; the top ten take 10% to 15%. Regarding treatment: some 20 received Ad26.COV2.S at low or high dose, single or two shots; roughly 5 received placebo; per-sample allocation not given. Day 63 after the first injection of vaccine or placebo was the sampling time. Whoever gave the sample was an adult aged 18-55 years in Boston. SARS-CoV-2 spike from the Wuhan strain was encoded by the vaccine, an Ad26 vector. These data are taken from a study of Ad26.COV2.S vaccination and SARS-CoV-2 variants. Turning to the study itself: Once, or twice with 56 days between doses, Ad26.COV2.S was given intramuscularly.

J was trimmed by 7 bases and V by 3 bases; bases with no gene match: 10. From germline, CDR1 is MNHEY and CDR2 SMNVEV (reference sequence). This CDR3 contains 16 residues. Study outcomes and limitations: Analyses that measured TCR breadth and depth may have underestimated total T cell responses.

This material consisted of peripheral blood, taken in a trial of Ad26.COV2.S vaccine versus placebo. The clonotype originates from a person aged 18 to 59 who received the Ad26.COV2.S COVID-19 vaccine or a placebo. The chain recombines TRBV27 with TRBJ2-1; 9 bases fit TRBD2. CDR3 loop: CASSFPPGLALNEQFF. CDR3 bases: TGTGCCAGCAGTTTCCCCCCGGGACTAGCCCTTAATGAGCAGTTCTTC.